This T cell receptor beta chain was sequenced in a study of T cells in Graves' hyperthyroidism and ophthalmopathy. Amplification yielded TCR beta CDR3 regions, with RNA transcripts as the source. With the HTBI primer set, the TCR CDR3 went through a first round of RT-PCR. TCRdb re-called the multiplex PCR reads with MiXCR, one entry per CDR3 protein. This table has approximately 400,000 distinct CDR3 sequences, roughly 19% appearing once. This clonotype was picked up a small number of times. Its target is unknown. Trimming took 1 base from V and 2 from J, leaving 17 bases between them. The CDR3 runs to 18 residues. CDR1 is LNHDA, CDR2 SQIVND, per germline (reference sequence). Patients with uncontrolled infections, other autoimmune diseases, pregnancy or lactation were excluded. General observations from the study: In validation, the model predicted ophthalmopathy. These predictions came a median roughly 6 months before onset.

Sequenced sample: blood. V and J are TRBV19 and TRBJ2-2, with D maybe TRBD1 (5 bases). The clonotype originates from a woman under 30 with Graves' hyperthyroidism. CDR3 residues: CASSIARGERTNTGELFF. CDR3 sequence (DNA): TGTGCCAGTAGTATAGCTAGGGGTGAGAGAACTAACACCGGGGAGCTGTTTTTT.